These T cell receptor beta chains were read from a single sample in a study of graft-versus-host responses after intestinal transplantation. Assay: immunoSEQ multiplex PCR; the TCRdb copy retains only in-frame clones and omits some. The sample records tens of thousands of clones, 92% being singletons. Their specific antigens are unknown. Sequencing was performed on unstimulated CD4+ T cells sorted from spleen or lymph node cells, taken before intestinal transplant. The origin of the receptors is a human donor who received an intestinal transplant. Each CDR3 is given with its conserved first and last residue. The order of the fields is clone size, J gene, D gene, V gene, CDR3 DNA, CDR3 protein. D genes are given only for firm matches. Some rows mark clone size as missing; the rest say once, few, many or name a class of expanded clone.

clone size: .
J gene: TRBJ2-7
D gene: .
V gene: TRBV5-5
CDR3 DNA: TGTGCCAGCAGCTCCAGGGGCGAGCAGTACTTC
CDR3 protein: CASSSRGEQYF

clone size: .
J gene: TRBJ2-3
D gene: TRBD1
V gene: TRBV6-6
CDR3 DNA: TGTGCCAGCAGTTACTCAATCCGGACAGGGTCTTGGTTT
CDR3 protein: CASSYSIRTGSWF

clone size: .
J gene: TRBJ2-4
D gene: TRBD2
V gene: TRBV7-2
CDR3 DNA: TGTGCCAGCAGCGATAGCGGGGGAGCCAAAAACATTCAGTACTTC
CDR3 protein: CASSDSGGAKNIQYF

clone size: .
J gene: TRBJ1-2
D gene: .
V gene: TRBV7-9
CDR3 DNA: TGTGCCAGCAGCCCAAGCGGAGGGGCTGGTGTTGGCTACACCTTC
CDR3 protein: CASSPSGGAGVGYTF

clone size: .
J gene: TRBJ2-7
D gene: TRBD2
V gene: TRBV27
CDR3 DNA: TGTGCCAGCAGTTTATGGGGGGGAGACTACGAGCAGTACTTC
CDR3 protein: CASSLWGGDYEQYF

clone size: .
J gene: TRBJ2-2
D gene: TRBD1
V gene: TRBV5-1
CDR3 DNA: TGCGCCAGCAGCCCTTCAGGGGGCACCGGGGAGCTGTTTTTT
CDR3 protein: CASSPSGGTGELFF

clone size: once
J gene: TRBJ2-3
D gene: TRBD1
V gene: TRBV27
CDR3 DNA: TGTGCCAGCAGTTCTGACAGGGGAAGAGGGGCTAGCACAGATACGCAGTATTTT
CDR3 protein: CASSSDRGRGASTDTQYF

clone size: .
J gene: TRBJ1-5
D gene: .
V gene: TRBV5-8
CDR3 DNA: TGTGCCAGCAGCTTAGTCCAGGGTCTTATTCAGCCCCAGCATTTT
CDR3 protein: CASSLVQGLIQPQHF

clone size: once
J gene: TRBJ2-1
D gene: .
V gene: TRBV14
CDR3 DNA: TGTGCCAGCAGCCAGGTCAACGGACAGAAGCAGTTCTTC
CDR3 protein: CASSQVNGQKQFF

clone size: .
J gene: TRBJ2-7
D gene: .
V gene: TRBV6-1
CDR3 DNA: TGTGCCAGCAGTGAATCCCTTACCTCCTACGAGCAGTACTTC
CDR3 protein: CASSESLTSYEQYF

clone size: .
J gene: TRBJ2-3
D gene: TRBD2
V gene: TRBV28
CDR3 DNA: TGTGCCACCAATAATATGGCTAGCGGAGGAGATACGCAGTATTTT
CDR3 protein: CATNNMASGGDTQYF

clone size: .
J gene: TRBJ2-7
D gene: TRBD2
V gene: TRBV2
CDR3 DNA: TGTGCCAGCAGAACTTCTAGCGGACCATACGAGCAGTACTTC
CDR3 protein: CASRTSSGPYEQYF

clone size: .
J gene: TRBJ2-5
D gene: TRBD2
V gene: TRBV7-2
CDR3 DNA: TGTGCCAGCAGCTTAGCTACTAGCGGGGGACAAGAGACCCAGTACTTC
CDR3 protein: CASSLATSGGQETQYF

clone size: .
J gene: TRBJ1-2
D gene: .
V gene: TRBV19
CDR3 DNA: TGTGCCAGTACTTGGGACGGCTATGGCTACACCTTC
CDR3 protein: CASTWDGYGYTF

clone size: .
J gene: TRBJ1-5
D gene: TRBD1
V gene: TRBV4-1
CDR3 DNA: TGCGCCAGCAGCCAGTTCGGGACAGGGGGTCAGCCCCAGCATTTT
CDR3 protein: CASSQFGTGGQPQHF

clone size: .
J gene: TRBJ2-2
D gene: .
V gene: TRBV5-1
CDR3 DNA: TGCGCCAGCAGCTTGGTGGGACCTAACACCGGGGAGCTGTTTTTT
CDR3 protein: CASSLVGPNTGELFF

clone size: once
J gene: TRBJ2-3
D gene: TRBD1
V gene: TRBV5-1
CDR3 DNA: TGCGCCAGCAGCCTAAGGACAGGGCAGAGCACAGATACGCAGTATTTT
CDR3 protein: CASSLRTGQSTDTQYF

clone size: .
J gene: TRBJ1-1
D gene: .
V gene: TRBV9
CDR3 DNA: TGTGCCAGCAGCGGCCTGGGTCAAAGGGGGAACACTGAAGCTTTCTTT
CDR3 protein: CASSGLGQRGNTEAFF

clone size: .
J gene: TRBJ1-5
D gene: TRBD1
V gene: TRBV30
CDR3 DNA: TGTGCCTGGAGTGTGGTTGGGACAGGGGGACAGCCCCAGCATTTT
CDR3 protein: CAWSVVGTGGQPQHF

clone size: once
J gene: TRBJ1-2
D gene: .
V gene: TRBV27
CDR3 DNA: TGTGCCAGCACGTCCTTGGGGACGGCAGATGGCTACACCTTC
CDR3 protein: CASTSLGTADGYTF

clone size: .
J gene: TRBJ2-7
D gene: TRBD2
V gene: TRBV27
CDR3 DNA: TGTGCCAGCAGTTTATGGCGGGGGAGCTACGAGCAGTACTTC
CDR3 protein: CASSLWRGSYEQYF

clone size: .
J gene: TRBJ2-3
D gene: TRBD2
V gene: TRBV7-8
CDR3 DNA: TGTGCCAGCAGCGACCCGGGACTAGCGGGAGGTCCGGATACGCAGTATTTT
CDR3 protein: CASSDPGLAGGPDTQYF

clone size: .
J gene: TRBJ2-7
D gene: TRBD2
V gene: TRBV4-2
CDR3 DNA: TGTGCCAGCAGCCAAGATAGAGCGGGAGAGGGCCACGAGCAGTACTTC
CDR3 protein: CASSQDRAGEGHEQYF

clone size: .
J gene: TRBJ2-3
D gene: .
V gene: TRBV27
CDR3 DNA: TGTGCCAGCAGTTTATCGAGACTAGATACGCAGTATTTT
CDR3 protein: CASSLSRLDTQYF

clone size: .
J gene: TRBJ1-1
D gene: .
V gene: TRBV19
CDR3 DNA: TGTGCCAGTGGCGTTGGGAAAACGAACACTGAAGCTTTCTTT
CDR3 protein: CASGVGKTNTEAFF